This T cell receptor beta chain was retrieved from a study of blood T cell repertoires in COVID-19. The overall study: Samples taken during acute and convalescent COVID-19 were collected in the United States, Italy and Spain. PBMCs, B-cell-depleted T cells, or T cells provided the cDNA or gDNA that made up the material.

Grouping used clinical history reported by participants in a survey and questionnaire. Cohort 3 donors counted as recovered after two negative PCRs, clearance, or resolved symptoms. This clone was seen a handful of times. Sequenced by immunoSEQ multiplex PCR; TCRdb stores in-frame clones only, minus some. Of roughly 250,000 clones in the sample, roughly 85% were seen once. V gave up 6 bases and J gave up 11 bases; unmatched junction bases: 9. Germline CDR1 and CDR2: MGHRA and YSYEKL. The CDR3 extends over 12 amino acids. V and J are TRBV4-1 and TRBJ1-1; 7 bases fit TRBD1. This receptor was obtained from a young woman who had recovered from COVID-19. Sequenced input: PBMCs or T cells enriched from blood (not recorded which). CDR3 nucleotides: TGCGCCAGCAGTTTACAGGGGAGTGAGGCTTTCTTT. It translates to CASSLQGSEAFF.